These T cell receptor beta chains were read from a single sample in a study of regulatory T cells in long-lasting Graves disease. Via MiXCR, TCRdb re-called the multiplex PCR reads, giving one row per CDR3 protein. The table records about 500,000 distinct CDR3 sequences, around 12% of them present only once. This sample also appeared in a second study, on T cells in Graves' hyperthyroidism and ophthalmopathy.

This specimen consisted of peripheral blood mononuclear cells (PBMCs), obtained at new diagnosis, from a patient treated with antithyroid drugs. Receptor source: a woman in her 30s with Graves disease. The CDR3 runs from the conserved cysteine through the conserved F or W. Fields, in order: clone size, J gene, D gene, V gene, CDR3 DNA, CDR3 protein. A D gene is named only where the DNA matches it firmly. Clone size is stated in some rows and not others, as once, few, many or a class when expanded.

clone size: many
J gene: TRBJ1-5
D gene: -
V gene: TRBV28
CDR3 DNA: TGTGCCAGCAGTTCCCTAGAACAGCCCCAGCATTTT
CDR3 protein: CASSSLEQPQHF

clone size: many
J gene: TRBJ2-2
D gene: -
V gene: TRBV2
CDR3 DNA: TGTGCCAGCAGTCGTCGGACGAACACCGGGGAGCTGTTTTTT
CDR3 protein: CASSRRTNTGELFF

clone size: many
J gene: TRBJ1-1
D gene: -
V gene: TRBV29-1
CDR3 DNA: TGCAGCACCATGAAGGGAGGATTGACTGAAGCTTTCTTT
CDR3 protein: CSTMKGGLTEAFF

clone size: -
J gene: TRBJ1-2
D gene: TRBD1
V gene: TRBV13
CDR3 DNA: TGTGCCAGCAGTCTCAGGGGGAGTGGGTCCTATGGCTACACCTTC
CDR3 protein: CASSLRGSGSYGYTF

clone size: many
J gene: TRBJ1-4
D gene: TRBD1
V gene: TRBV29-1
CDR3 DNA: TGCAGCTTCACACCCGCGGACAGGAATAATGAAAAACTGTTTTTT
CDR3 protein: CSFTPADRNNEKLFF

clone size: -
J gene: TRBJ2-7
D gene: -
V gene: TRBV19
CDR3 DNA: TGTGCCAGTAGTACTGGTCGCGGGGTACGCGAGCAGTACTTC
CDR3 protein: CASSTGRGVREQYF

clone size: many
J gene: TRBJ1-4
D gene: -
V gene: TRBV28
CDR3 DNA: TGTGCCATCCATGACGGAAACAATGAAAAACTGTTTTTT
CDR3 protein: CAIHDGNNEKLFF

clone size: many
J gene: TRBJ1-2
D gene: TRBD1
V gene: TRBV2
CDR3 DNA: TGTGCCAGCGGTCGACAGGGGATCGACTATGGCTACACCTTC
CDR3 protein: CASGRQGIDYGYTF

clone size: -
J gene: TRBJ2-5
D gene: -
V gene: TRBV5-1
CDR3 DNA: TGCGCCAGCAGCTTGGATCCAGTCCAAGAGACCCAGTACTTC
CDR3 protein: CASSLDPVQETQYF

clone size: few
J gene: TRBJ2-1
D gene: -
V gene: TRBV7-2
CDR3 DNA: TGTGCCAGCAGCCTCAACCCAGGAGGTCGGAGGGGGAATGAGCAGTTCTTC
CDR3 protein: CASSLNPGGRRGNEQFF

clone size: many
J gene: TRBJ2-3
D gene: -
V gene: TRBV7-9
CDR3 DNA: TGTGCCAGCAGCCCGGGGCGAACGGAAAGCACAGATACGCAGTATTTT
CDR3 protein: CASSPGRTESTDTQYF

clone size: few
J gene: TRBJ2-2
D gene: TRBD1
V gene: TRBV5-1
CDR3 DNA: TGCGCCAGCAGCTTGCGAAAGGGGGCCGGCAGGACCGGGGAGCTGTTTTTT
CDR3 protein: CASSLRKGAGRTGELFF

clone size: many
J gene: TRBJ2-3
D gene: -
V gene: TRBV6-2/TRBV6-3
CDR3 DNA: TGTGCCAGCGCTTTCCGGGGTATGCCGATAAGAGGAGAGACAGATACGCAGTATTTT
CDR3 protein: CASAFRGMPIRGETDTQYF

clone size: many
J gene: TRBJ2-1
D gene: -
V gene: TRBV7-2
CDR3 DNA: TGTGCCAGCAGCTTAGTCGGGGGAACCTACAATGAGCAGTTCTTC
CDR3 protein: CASSLVGGTYNEQFF

clone size: many
J gene: TRBJ1-6
D gene: -
V gene: TRBV2
CDR3 DNA: TGTGCCAGCGCCGCCGACAGTGAACATTCACCCCTCCACTTT
CDR3 protein: CASAADSEHSPLHF

clone size: many
J gene: TRBJ1-1
D gene: -
V gene: TRBV3-1
CDR3 DNA: TGTGCCAGCAACCAGGGTTCCAACACTGAAGCTTTCTTT
CDR3 protein: CASNQGSNTEAFF

clone size: many
J gene: TRBJ1-1
D gene: TRBD1
V gene: TRBV7-3
CDR3 DNA: TGTGCCAGCAGCTTAAGGCAGGGGGCCAGTGAAGCTTTCTTT
CDR3 protein: CASSLRQGASEAFF

clone size: -
J gene: TRBJ1-2
D gene: -
V gene: TRBV7-9
CDR3 DNA: TGTGCCAGCAGCTTAGACGTGACGGGAGGCTACACCTTC
CDR3 protein: CASSLDVTGGYTF

clone size: many
J gene: TRBJ1-1
D gene: -
V gene: TRBV7-2
CDR3 DNA: TGTGCCAGCAGCTTATGGGGGGGAGACACTGAAGCTTTCTTT
CDR3 protein: CASSLWGGDTEAFF

clone size: many
J gene: TRBJ2-2
D gene: TRBD2
V gene: TRBV6-5
CDR3 DNA: TGTGCCAGCAGTTACCTCAGCGGGAGGGCCAACGGGGAGCTGTTTTTT
CDR3 protein: CASSYLSGRANGELFF

clone size: -
J gene: TRBJ1-2
D gene: TRBD1
V gene: TRBV20-1
CDR3 DNA: TGCAGTGCTAGAGATCCCCGTGGAGGGGGCTTAGGTGGCTACACCTTC
CDR3 protein: CSARDPRGGGLGGYTF

clone size: -
J gene: TRBJ1-6
D gene: TRBD1
V gene: TRBV6-1
CDR3 DNA: TGTGCCAGCAGTCGACAGGGACCCGGGGGAGGCTATAATTCACCCCTCCACTTT
CDR3 protein: CASSRQGPGGGYNSPLHF

clone size: many
J gene: TRBJ1-6
D gene: -
V gene: TRBV3-1
CDR3 DNA: TGTGCCAGCAGCTATCATGCGGGGTTCAATTCACCCCTCCACTTT
CDR3 protein: CASSYHAGFNSPLHF

clone size: many
J gene: TRBJ1-1
D gene: TRBD1
V gene: TRBV4-3
CDR3 DNA: TGCGCCAGCAGCCAGGCCCACGGACAGGGAGAAACTGAAGCTTTCTTT
CDR3 protein: CASSQAHGQGETEAFF

clone size: many
J gene: TRBJ1-2
D gene: TRBD1
V gene: TRBV28
CDR3 DNA: TGTGCCAGCACCCTCGAGGGACAGGCCTTTTATGGCTACACCTTC
CDR3 protein: CASTLEGQAFYGYTF

clone size: -
J gene: TRBJ2-7
D gene: -
V gene: TRBV9
CDR3 DNA: TGTGCCAGCAGCGTAAGGGCAGGGGCTAGCTCCTACGAGCAGTACTTC
CDR3 protein: CASSVRAGASSYEQYF

clone size: many
J gene: TRBJ2-1
D gene: -
V gene: TRBV12-3/TRBV12-4
CDR3 DNA: TGTGCCAGCAGTTTGGGTCATGAGCAGTTCTTC
CDR3 protein: CASSLGHEQFF

clone size: many
J gene: TRBJ2-7
D gene: TRBD2
V gene: TRBV27
CDR3 DNA: TGTGCCAGCAGTCCATCTCACCTTGGGACTAGCATCTACGAGCAGTACTTC
CDR3 protein: CASSPSHLGTSIYEQYF

clone size: many
J gene: TRBJ2-7
D gene: TRBD2
V gene: TRBV10-3
CDR3 DNA: TGTGCCATCAGTCGTACAGCGATCCTAGCGGGAGTTCGGTACGAGCAGTACTTC
CDR3 protein: CAISRTAILAGVRYEQYF

clone size: many
J gene: TRBJ2-2
D gene: -
V gene: TRBV28
CDR3 DNA: TGTGCCAGCAGCACCGTTGGGGGGGGCCCCGGGGAGCTGTTTTTT
CDR3 protein: CASSTVGGGPGELFF

clone size: many
J gene: TRBJ1-5
D gene: -
V gene: TRBV11-2
CDR3 DNA: TGTGCCAGCAGCTTAGGCAGCGGTCCGTGGCCCCAGCATTTT
CDR3 protein: CASSLGSGPWPQHF

clone size: many
J gene: TRBJ2-7
D gene: -
V gene: TRBV11-2
CDR3 DNA: TGTGCCAGCAGCCGATCTCGTGCGTCCTACGAGCAGTACTTC
CDR3 protein: CASSRSRASYEQYF

clone size: many
J gene: TRBJ2-1
D gene: TRBD2
V gene: TRBV20-1
CDR3 DNA: TGCAGTGCTAGTTTAGTGTCGGGAGGGCCGGGTGAGCAGTTCTTC
CDR3 protein: CSASLVSGGPGEQFF

clone size: -
J gene: TRBJ2-3
D gene: -
V gene: TRBV10-1
CDR3 DNA: TGCGCCAGCAGTGAGTCGGGGGCTTGGGGAGTCGGCACAGATACGCAGTATTTT
CDR3 protein: CASSESGAWGVGTDTQYF

clone size: once
J gene: TRBJ2-3
D gene: -
V gene: TRBV4-2
CDR3 DNA: TGTGCCAGCAGCCAAGTCTCGGGCACAGATACGCAGTATTTT
CDR3 protein: CASSQVSGTDTQYF

clone size: many
J gene: TRBJ2-3
D gene: -
V gene: TRBV7-8
CDR3 DNA: TGTGCCAGCAGCTTAGGCAGCTGGGGGGATACGCAGTATTTT
CDR3 protein: CASSLGSWGDTQYF

clone size: -
J gene: TRBJ2-1
D gene: -
V gene: TRBV11-3
CDR3 DNA: TGTGCCAGCAGCCTCGGGGCCCCCTCCAATGAGCAGTTCTTC
CDR3 protein: CASSLGAPSNEQFF

clone size: -
J gene: TRBJ2-1
D gene: -
V gene: TRBV7-2
CDR3 DNA: TGTGCCAGCAGCTTAGAAAGACACTCCGAGCAACAGTTCTTC
CDR3 protein: CASSLERHSEQQFF

clone size: many
J gene: TRBJ1-2
D gene: -
V gene: TRBV25-1
CDR3 DNA: TGTGCCAGCAGCCCCGTTCCGGATGATTACTATGGCTACACCTTC
CDR3 protein: CASSPVPDDYYGYTF

clone size: many
J gene: TRBJ1-1
D gene: -
V gene: TRBV6-1
CDR3 DNA: TGTGCCAGCAGAGGGATTTTCGACACTGAAGCTTTCTTT
CDR3 protein: CASRGIFDTEAFF

clone size: once
J gene: TRBJ2-2
D gene: TRBD2
V gene: TRBV6-1
CDR3 DNA: TGTGCCAGCAGTGAGCTAGCGGGAGAGGCCGGGGAGCTGTTTTTT
CDR3 protein: CASSELAGEAGELFF

clone size: many
J gene: TRBJ1-6
D gene: -
V gene: TRBV5-6
CDR3 DNA: TGTGCCAGCAGCTTGTGGGGATGGGAGGGGAATTCACCCCTCCACTTT
CDR3 protein: CASSLWGWEGNSPLHF

clone size: few
J gene: TRBJ2-5
D gene: -
V gene: TRBV11-2
CDR3 DNA: TGTGCCAGCAGCTCAGTGGTTGAAGAGACCCAGTACTTC
CDR3 protein: CASSSVVEETQYF

clone size: many
J gene: TRBJ2-2
D gene: -
V gene: TRBV29-1
CDR3 DNA: TGCAGCGTTGCTAAGGGAATGAGAACCGGGGAGCTGTTTTTT
CDR3 protein: CSVAKGMRTGELFF

clone size: few
J gene: TRBJ1-1
D gene: -
V gene: TRBV24-1
CDR3 DNA: TGTGCCGGGAGGCACAGGGTCTTGAACACTGAAGCTTTCTTT
CDR3 protein: CAGRHRVLNTEAFF

clone size: -
J gene: TRBJ2-1
D gene: -
V gene: TRBV11-2
CDR3 DNA: TGTGCCAGCAGCCCAGGGCGGGCCGAGCAGTTCTTC
CDR3 protein: CASSPGRAEQFF

clone size: -
J gene: TRBJ2-3
D gene: -
V gene: TRBV12-3/TRBV12-4
CDR3 DNA: TGTGCCAGCAGCTCGAGACTTCGTCCAGATACGCAGTATTTT
CDR3 protein: CASSSRLRPDTQYF

clone size: few
J gene: TRBJ1-2
D gene: -
V gene: TRBV20-1
CDR3 DNA: TGCAGTGCTAGTAGGGAGACTCAGGGGGGCTACACCTTC
CDR3 protein: CSASRETQGGYTF

clone size: few
J gene: TRBJ2-5
D gene: TRBD2
V gene: TRBV5-1
CDR3 DNA: TGCGCCAGCAGCTCCCTAGCGGGAGGCGGGAGGTCTGAGACCCAGTACTTC
CDR3 protein: CASSSLAGGGRSETQYF

clone size: many
J gene: TRBJ2-7
D gene: -
V gene: TRBV6-1
CDR3 DNA: TGTGCCAGCAGTGAATTTGGCGGGCCAACTTCCTACGAGCAGTACTTC
CDR3 protein: CASSEFGGPTSYEQYF

clone size: many
J gene: TRBJ2-3
D gene: -
V gene: TRBV30
CDR3 DNA: TGTGCCTGGAGTAGGGCAGCCAGCACAGATACGCAGTATTTT
CDR3 protein: CAWSRAASTDTQYF

clone size: many
J gene: TRBJ2-3
D gene: -
V gene: TRBV2
CDR3 DNA: TGTGCCAGCAGTGAATTGCTAACAGCTAGCACAGATACGCAGTATTTT
CDR3 protein: CASSELLTASTDTQYF

clone size: many
J gene: TRBJ1-6
D gene: -
V gene: TRBV7-9
CDR3 DNA: TGTGCCAGCAGCTTAGCACAATCACCCCTCCACTTT
CDR3 protein: CASSLAQSPLHF

clone size: few
J gene: TRBJ2-7
D gene: TRBD1
V gene: TRBV9
CDR3 DNA: TGTGCCAGCAGCCCTTCGACAGGGCCCCCCTACGAGCAGTACTTC
CDR3 protein: CASSPSTGPPYEQYF

clone size: -
J gene: TRBJ1-3
D gene: -
V gene: TRBV6-2/TRBV6-3
CDR3 DNA: TGTGCCAGCAGTTCCCCAGAAGGGACCTCTGGAAACACCATATATTTT
CDR3 protein: CASSSPEGTSGNTIYF

clone size: many
J gene: TRBJ2-3
D gene: TRBD1
V gene: TRBV28
CDR3 DNA: TGTGCCAGCAGCGAAGCACCACATTACGGGACAGGTGGTGCAGATACGCAGTATTTT
CDR3 protein: CASSEAPHYGTGGADTQYF

clone size: many
J gene: TRBJ2-7
D gene: TRBD2
V gene: TRBV6-5
CDR3 DNA: TGTGCCAGCAGTTACGAAGGGACTAGCGGGAGGGACGAGCAGTACTTC
CDR3 protein: CASSYEGTSGRDEQYF

clone size: many
J gene: TRBJ2-6
D gene: -
V gene: TRBV2
CDR3 DNA: TGTGCCAGCAGGCACAGGATAATCCTCTCTGGGGCCAACGTCCTGACTTTC
CDR3 protein: CASRHRIILSGANVLTF

clone size: -
J gene: TRBJ1-5
D gene: -
V gene: TRBV27
CDR3 DNA: TGTGCCAGCAGTTTTCACGGGTGGCAGCCCCAGCATTTT
CDR3 protein: CASSFHGWQPQHF